This TCR beta chain was recovered during a study of OX40 agonist ivuxolimab in advanced cancers. At the level of the study: 30% to 40% of patients had received prior checkpoint inhibitor therapy.

Germline CDR1 and CDR2: MNHEY and SVGAGI. The V segment lost 6 bases and the J segment 3 bases; nucleotides outside the gene matches: 5. The CDR3 contains 15 residues. Clones were sequenced by immunoSEQ multiplex PCR, and TCRdb holds only the in-frame ones, with some missing. The sample comprises about 19,000 clones, around 80% of which are singletons, and just under 30% rests with the top ten. In the case of this clone: What it binds is not known.

General study results and limits: Nonresponders, in some cases, also had low normalized T-cell clonal expansion. By week 6 at 0.1 to 3.0 mg/kg, blood CD4+ and CD8+ T cells had expanded clonally. On average, CD8+ T cells showed a greater number of expanded clones than CD4+.

The J gene is TRBJ1-6, the V gene TRBV6-5; TRBD1 matches at 7 bases. The sequence derives from an adult with an advanced solid tumor such as melanoma, head and neck, liver or kidney cancer. Specimen: CD4+ or CD8+ T cells sorted from blood, collected in a trial of the OX40 agonist ivuxolimab. The CDR3 nucleotides are TGTGCCAGCAGCTCCGGGACAGTCTATAATTCACCCCTCCACTTT. Its translation is CASSSGTVYNSPLHF.